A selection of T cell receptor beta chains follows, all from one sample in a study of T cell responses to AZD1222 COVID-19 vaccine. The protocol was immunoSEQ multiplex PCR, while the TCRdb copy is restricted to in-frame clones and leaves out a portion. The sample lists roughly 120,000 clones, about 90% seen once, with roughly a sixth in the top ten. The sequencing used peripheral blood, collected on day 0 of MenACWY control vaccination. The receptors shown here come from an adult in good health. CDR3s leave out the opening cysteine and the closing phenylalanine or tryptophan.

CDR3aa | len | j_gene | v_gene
ASSSSGQSRWGYT | 13 | TRBJ1-2 | TRBV5-6
ASSQGTTNSEQY | 12 | TRBJ2-7 | TRBV4-1
ASRTGGFSQPQH | 12 | TRBJ1-5 | TRBV6-5
ASSLTSYEQY | 10 | TRBJ2-7 | TRBV2
AWGSGQGGYGYT | 12 | TRBJ1-2 | TRBV30
ASSEDTLSQETQY | 13 | TRBJ2-5 | TRBV28
ASCLDGLAGTYEQY | 14 | TRBJ2-7 | TRBV2
ASSQGQGFGQPQH | 13 | TRBJ1-5 | TRBV4-1
ASSPGPGWGSYGYT | 14 | TRBJ1-2 | TRBV11-2
AASGTIRGEQF | 11 | TRBJ2-1 | TRBV6-5